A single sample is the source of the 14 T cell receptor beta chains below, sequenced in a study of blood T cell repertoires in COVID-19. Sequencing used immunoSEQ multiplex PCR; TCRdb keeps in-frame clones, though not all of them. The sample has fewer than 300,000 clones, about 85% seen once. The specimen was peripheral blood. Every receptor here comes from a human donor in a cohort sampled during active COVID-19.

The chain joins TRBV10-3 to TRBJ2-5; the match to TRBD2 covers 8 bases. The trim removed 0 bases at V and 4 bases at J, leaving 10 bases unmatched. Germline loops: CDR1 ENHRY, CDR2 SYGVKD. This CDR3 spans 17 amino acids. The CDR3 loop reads CAISESEREFGGETQYF. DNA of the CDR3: TGTGCCATCAGTGAGTCGGAGCGGGAGTTTGGGGGAGAGACCCAGTACTTC.

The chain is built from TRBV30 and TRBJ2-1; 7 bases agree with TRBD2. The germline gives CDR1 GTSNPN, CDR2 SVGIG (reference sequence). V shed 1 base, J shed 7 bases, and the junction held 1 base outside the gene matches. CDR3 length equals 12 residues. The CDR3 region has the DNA TGTGCCTGGAGTGGACTAGCTAATGAGCAGTTCTTC. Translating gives CAWSGLANEQFF.

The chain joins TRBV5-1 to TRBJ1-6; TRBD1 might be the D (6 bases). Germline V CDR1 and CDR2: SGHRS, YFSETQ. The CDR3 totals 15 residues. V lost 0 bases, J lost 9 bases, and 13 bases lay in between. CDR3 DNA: TGCGCCAGCAGCTTGGACCCAGGGGTGGGTTCACCCCTCCACTTT. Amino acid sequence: CASSLDPGVGSPLHF.

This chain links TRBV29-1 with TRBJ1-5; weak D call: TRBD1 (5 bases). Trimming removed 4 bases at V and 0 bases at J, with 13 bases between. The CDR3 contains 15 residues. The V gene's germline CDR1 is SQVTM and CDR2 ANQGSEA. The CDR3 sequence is CSVAYTGDSNQPQHF. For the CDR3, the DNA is TGCAGCGTTGCCTACACAGGAGATAGCAATCAGCCCCAGCATTTT.

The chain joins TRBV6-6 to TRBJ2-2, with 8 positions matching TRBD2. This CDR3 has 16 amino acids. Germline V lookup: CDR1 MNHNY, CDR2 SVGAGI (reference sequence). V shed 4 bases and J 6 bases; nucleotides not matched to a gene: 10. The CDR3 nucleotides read TGTGCCAGCAGTTCCCGTACAACGGGAGGGCCCGGGGAGCTGTTTTTT. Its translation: CASSSRTTGGPGELFF.

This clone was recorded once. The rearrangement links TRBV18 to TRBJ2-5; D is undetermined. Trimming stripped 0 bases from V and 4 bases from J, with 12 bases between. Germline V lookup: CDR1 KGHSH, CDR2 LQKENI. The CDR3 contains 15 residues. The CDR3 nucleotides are TGTGCCAGCTCACCACCACAGCCCTCCTTAGAGACCCAGTACTTC. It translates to CASSPPQPSLETQYF.

CDR3 nucleotide sequence: TGTGCCAGCCATGGGCTGCGGGCAGGGAGGGAGAACACTGAAGCTTTCTTT. It translates to CASHGLRAGRENTEAFF. J is TRBJ1-1 and V is TRBV19, with a weak D call TRBD1 (5 bases). Trimming shortened V by 9 bases and J by 1 base, and 24 bases separated the two germline ends. The CDR3 length is 17 residues. Germline assignment: CDR1 LNHDA and CDR2 SQIVND (reference sequence).

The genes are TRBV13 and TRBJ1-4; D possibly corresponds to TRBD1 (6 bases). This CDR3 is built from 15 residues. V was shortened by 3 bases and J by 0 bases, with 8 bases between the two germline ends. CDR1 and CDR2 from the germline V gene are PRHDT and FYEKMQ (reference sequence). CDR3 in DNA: TGTGCCAGCAGCTTGGCAGGGGCAACTAATGAAAAACTGTTTTTT. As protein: CASSLAGATNEKLFF.

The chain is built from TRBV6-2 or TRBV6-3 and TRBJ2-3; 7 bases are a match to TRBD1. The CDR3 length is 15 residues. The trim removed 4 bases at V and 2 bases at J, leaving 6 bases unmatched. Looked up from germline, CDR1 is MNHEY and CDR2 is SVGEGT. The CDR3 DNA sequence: TGTGCCAGCAGTTTCCTGACAGGGCCCACAGATACGCAGTATTTT. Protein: CASSFLTGPTDTQYF.

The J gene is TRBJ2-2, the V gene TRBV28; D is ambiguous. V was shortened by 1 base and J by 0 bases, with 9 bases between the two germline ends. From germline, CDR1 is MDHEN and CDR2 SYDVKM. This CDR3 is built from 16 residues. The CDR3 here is CASSLFGGANTGELFF. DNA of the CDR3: TGTGCCAGCAGTTTATTTGGCGGAGCGAACACCGGGGAGCTGTTTTTT.

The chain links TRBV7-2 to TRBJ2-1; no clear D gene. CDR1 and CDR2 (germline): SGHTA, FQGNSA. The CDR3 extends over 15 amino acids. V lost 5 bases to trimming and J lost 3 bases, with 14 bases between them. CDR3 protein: CASSPSAGFYNEQFF. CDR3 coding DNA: TGTGCCAGCAGCCCGTCGGCCGGGTTCTACAATGAGCAGTTCTTC.

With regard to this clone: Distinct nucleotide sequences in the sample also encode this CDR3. CDR3 sequence: CASRLQGAGGYTF. The CDR3 coding sequence is TGTGCCAGCAGACTACAGGGAGCCGGCGGCTACACCTTC. The chain uses TRBV28 and TRBJ1-2, with D possibly matching TRBD1 (6 bases). The CDR3 sequence is 13 residues long. Germline V gene data show CDR1 as MDHEN and CDR2 as SYDVKM. The germline V and J ends were trimmed by 6 bases and 8 bases, with 16 bases remaining between them.

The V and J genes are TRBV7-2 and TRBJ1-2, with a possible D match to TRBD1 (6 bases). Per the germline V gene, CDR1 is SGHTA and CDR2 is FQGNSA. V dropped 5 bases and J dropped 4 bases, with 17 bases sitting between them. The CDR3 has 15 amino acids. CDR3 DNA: TGTGCCAGCAGCCTCAGGGGCGCATCCTCCTATGGCTACACCTTC. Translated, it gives CASSLRGASSYGYTF.

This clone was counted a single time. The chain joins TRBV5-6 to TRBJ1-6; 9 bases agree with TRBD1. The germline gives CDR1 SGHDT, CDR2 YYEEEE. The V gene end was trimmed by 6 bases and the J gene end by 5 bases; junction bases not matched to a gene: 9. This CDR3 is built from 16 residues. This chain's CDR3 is CASTARGTGHNSPLHF. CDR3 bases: TGTGCCAGCACCGCACGTGGGACAGGGCATAATTCACCCCTCCACTTT.